These 27 T cell receptor beta chains came from one sample sequenced in a study of beta chain features in type 1 diabetes. Reverse transcribing all isolated RNA meant expressed TCRB transcripts were sequenced. TCRdb's table, derived via immunoSEQ multiplex PCR, lists solely in-frame clones and lacks some. This table holds under 950,000 clones, under 20% found once. Sequencing used naive CD4+ T cells from blood. These TCRs come from a woman under 30 in good health.

The V and J genes are TRBV7-8 and TRBJ2-5; D tentatively reads TRBD1 or TRBD2 (5 bases each). Per the germline V gene, CDR1 is SGHVS and CDR2 is FQNEAQ. This CDR3 spans 14 amino acids. Trimming removed 2 bases at V and 7 bases at J, with 14 bases between. CDR3 protein: CASSLYEGPWTQYF. CDR3 bases: TGTGCCAGCAGCTTATACGAGGGGCCTTGGACCCAGTACTTC.

The rearrangement joins TRBV11-2 to TRBJ2-3; possibly TRBD1 or TRBD2 for D (5 bases each). The CDR3 covers 16 residues. The V end lost 7 bases, the J end lost 4 bases, and 21 bases lay between the germline ends. Germline V CDR1 and CDR2: SGHAT, FQNNGV. The CDR3, as DNA: TGTGCCAGCAAGCTCACCGGGACGCCGAGCGCAGATACGCAGTATTTT. Translation gives CASKLTGTPSADTQYF.

On this clone itself: Different DNA sequences within this sample yield the same CDR3. The chain uses TRBV5-6 and TRBJ2-5; D call uncertain. V was cut by 2 bases and J by 4 bases, with 3 bases left in between. The CDR3 totals 11 residues. CDR1 is SGHDT, CDR2 YYEEEE, per germline. CDR3 nucleotides: TGTGCCAGCAGCTTCAGAGAGACCCAGTACTTC. As protein: CASSFRETQYF.

The rearrangement joins TRBV19 to TRBJ2-6, with D maybe TRBD2 (6 bases). This CDR3 spans 19 amino acids. V was trimmed by 5 bases and J by 0 bases, leaving 20 bases between them. Germline V gene data show CDR1 as LNHDA and CDR2 as SQIVND (reference sequence). The CDR3 sequence: CASSRGIGNGYSGANVLTF. In DNA form, the CDR3 reads TGTGCCAGTAGTCGGGGGATAGGCAACGGGTACTCTGGGGCCAACGTCCTGACTTTC.

This clone was seen a handful of times. V gene TRBV28 combines with J gene TRBJ1-5; D uncertain. The CDR3 has 12 residues. Trimming pared 8 bases from V and 0 bases from J, leaving 5 bases between. Germline V gene sequence: CDR1 MDHEN, CDR2 SYDVKM. The CDR3 region is CASLDSNQPQHF. As DNA, the CDR3 is TGTGCCAGCCTGGATAGCAATCAGCCCCAGCATTTT.

This clone appeared a single time. The rearrangement uses TRBV4-3 and TRBJ1-3; a possible D gene is TRBD1 (5 bases). The CDR3 runs 17 residues. Trimming shortened V by 0 bases and J by 4 bases, and 16 bases separated the two germline ends. Germline loops: CDR1 LGHNA, CDR2 YSLEER. Here the CDR3 DNA reads TGCGCCAGCAGCCAAGATCTGCCGGGGACCCCCGGAAACACCATATATTTT. Amino acids: CASSQDLPGTPGNTIYF.

This clone was found a few times. This chain links TRBV5-6 with TRBJ1-5, with D maybe TRBD1 (5 bases). The CDR3 runs 14 residues. Between the trimmed V and J ends, which lost 3 bases and 9 bases, there was a span of 16 bases. Germline CDR1 reads SGHDT; CDR2 reads YYEEEE. CDR3: CASSSRLRVGPQHF. The CDR3 coding sequence is TGTGCCAGCAGCTCGAGGCTCAGGGTTGGGCCCCAGCATTTT.

There are a few counts of this clone. The J gene is TRBJ2-7, the V gene TRBV27; TRBD1 matches at 10 bases. The CDR3 length is 15 residues. The germline gives CDR1 MNHEY, CDR2 SMNVEV (reference sequence). V shed 4 bases and J 2 bases; nucleotides not matched to a gene: 5. The CDR3 DNA sequence: TGTGCCAGCAGTTCCCCGGGACAGGGGACCTACGAGCAGTACTTC. The encoded protein is CASSSPGQGTYEQYF.

This clone appeared a few times. The chain is built from TRBV7-2 and TRBJ2-7, with D possibly being TRBD1 or TRBD2 (6 bases each). CDR1 is SGHTA, CDR2 FQGNSA, per germline. V shed 1 base and J shed 2 bases, with 18 bases lying between them. This CDR3 is built from 17 residues. The CDR3 reads CASSLVQGLARAYEQYF. CDR3 sequence (DNA): TGTGCCAGCAGCTTAGTCCAGGGGCTAGCGAGGGCCTACGAGCAGTACTTC.

This clone has a handful of counts. V is TRBV7-2 and J is TRBJ2-7; tentatively, D is TRBD2 (5 bases). CDR3 length: 14 residues. Between the trimmed V and J ends, which lost 1 base and 3 bases, there was a span of 10 bases. Germline V gene lookup returns CDR1 SGHTA and CDR2 FQGNSA. CDR3 protein: CASSLELGVYEQYF. The CDR3 region has the DNA TGTGCCAGCAGCTTAGAACTCGGGGTCTACGAGCAGTACTTC.

This clone was seen a handful of times. The V gene is TRBV6-5, the J gene TRBJ1-2; D is undetermined. There are 14 residues in the CDR3. Germline V gene sequence: CDR1 MNHEY, CDR2 SVGAGI. V lost 0 bases and J lost 6, with 11 bases in between. The CDR3 bases are TGTGCCAGCAGTTACTCGATGGGGTTTAATGGCTACACCTTC. Translating it yields CASSYSMGFNGYTF.

The chain uses TRBV28 and TRBJ2-7; TRBD2 might be the D (6 bases). Germline V lookup: CDR1 MDHEN, CDR2 SYDVKM. CDR3 length: 15 amino acids. V lost 3 bases to trimming and J lost 6 bases, with 18 bases between them. The CDR3 DNA reads as TGTGCCAGCAGTTTCGTCCCCAATGGGGGAGGCGAGCAGTACTTC. Its translation is CASSFVPNGGGEQYF.

The chain uses TRBV11-2 and TRBJ2-3; 7 nucleotides match TRBD1. V shed 5 bases, J shed 6 bases, and the junction held 8 bases outside the gene matches. CDR3 size: 14 residues. Germline-derived CDR1 and CDR2 are SGHAT and FQNNGV. CDR3 in amino acids: CASSADRVGDTQYF. As DNA, the CDR3 is TGTGCCAGCAGCGCCGACAGGGTGGGCGATACGCAGTATTTT.

J is TRBJ2-2 and V is TRBV7-2, with no clear D. This CDR3 region has 15 residues. From germline, CDR1 is SGHTA and CDR2 FQGNSA. Trimming removed 1 base from V and 1 base from J, with 7 bases in between. The CDR3 loop reads CASSLGTVNTGELFF. DNA for the CDR3: TGTGCCAGCAGCTTAGGGACGGTGAACACCGGGGAGCTGTTTTTT.

This chain connects TRBV11-2 to TRBJ2-7; tentatively, D is TRBD2 (6 bases). V lost 1 base and J 3 bases, leaving 13 bases between the germline ends. Germline CDR1 SGHAT, CDR2 FQNNGV. This CDR3 comprises 15 residues. CDR3 in amino acids: CASSLVDGGVYEQYF. The CDR3 DNA reads as TGTGCCAGCAGCTTAGTGGATGGCGGGGTCTACGAGCAGTACTTC. The complete variable domain, with remaining parts taken from reference TRBV11-2 and TRBJ2-7, reads EAGVAQSPRYKIIEKRQSVAFWCNPISGHATLYWYQQILGQGPKLLIQFQNNGVVDDSQLPKDRFSAERLKGVDSTLKIQPAKLEDSAVYLCASSLVDGGVYEQYFGPGTRLTVT.

The chain's CDR3 is CASSLQSGTTYEQYF. DNA of the CDR3: TGTGCCAGCAGCTTACAAAGCGGGACAACCTACGAGCAGTACTTC. The chain joins TRBV7-2 to TRBJ2-7; D perhaps matches TRBD2 (7 bases). CDR1 is SGHTA and CDR2 is FQGNSA in the germline V gene. Trimming removed 2 bases at V and 2 bases at J, with 13 bases between. This CDR3 has 15 residues.

On this clone itself: One end of the junction varies from germline; a read error may be responsible. The CDR3 region has the DNA TGTGCCAGCAGCTTAGATCTTAGCGGGAGTGGGATCTTC. Its translation: CASSLDLSGSGIF. The V and J genes are TRBV11-2 and TRBJ2-1; 9 bases match TRBD2. CDR1 is SGHAT, CDR2 FQNNGV, per germline. This CDR3 has 13 residues.

This clone was recorded a few times. Within the sample, other DNA sequences also encode this same CDR3. The rearrangement links TRBV27 to TRBJ2-7, with TRBD1 as a possible D gene (5 bases). The V and J ends lost 5 bases and 0 bases respectively, with 14 bases between them. The germline CDR1 and CDR2 sequences are MNHEY and SMNVEV (reference sequence). CDR3 length equals 15 residues. The CDR3 nucleotides are TGTGCCAGCAGTACCAGGGATGCGAGCTCCTACGAGCAGTACTTC. The encoded protein is CASSTRDASSYEQYF.

In this sample, this clone turned up a few times. The chain has TRBV5-6 and TRBJ2-1, with no clear D. V was pared by 3 bases and J by 9 bases, with 10 bases between. The CDR3 consists of 12 residues. Germline CDR1 reads SGHDT; CDR2 reads YYEEEE. The CDR3 DNA sequence: TGTGCCAGCAGCTCAGCCTGGGGTGAGCAGTTCTTC. It codes for CASSSAWGEQFF.

The chain employs TRBV6-6 and TRBJ2-2, with 10 bases fitting TRBD2. CDR1 MNHNY and CDR2 SVGAGI come from the germline V gene (reference sequence). J gave up 6 bases and V 6 bases, and 7 bases lay outside the gene matches. The CDR3 has 15 residues. CDR3 residues: CASSHSGRIAGELFF. The CDR3 DNA sequence: TGTGCCAGCAGCCATAGCGGGAGGATTGCCGGGGAGCTGTTTTTT.

This clone was seen more than once but under ten times. J is TRBJ1-2 and V is TRBV7-9; maybe TRBD1 (5 bases). The CDR3 has 15 amino acids. Looked up from germline, CDR1 is SEHNR and CDR2 is FQNEAQ (reference sequence). V was clipped by 8 bases and J by 1 base, with 17 bases between them. CDR3 sequence reads: CASRTSGGDNYGYTF. As DNA, the CDR3 is TGTGCCAGCCGGACGTCGGGGGGAGATAACTATGGCTACACCTTC.

This clone was seen more than once but under ten times. The chain couples TRBV14 to TRBJ2-7, with 9 bases that match TRBD2. The CDR3 length is 15 residues. Trimming cost V 1 base and J 2 bases; bases outside gene matches: 3. Germline V lookup: CDR1 SGHDN, CDR2 FVKESK. CDR3: CASSQVLAGTYEQYF. The CDR3 coding sequence is TGTGCCAGCAGCCAAGTCCTAGCGGGGACCTACGAGCAGTACTTC.

The sample holds a few counts of this clone. J is TRBJ2-1 and V is TRBV6-1; D is unresolved. Germline loops: CDR1 MNHNS, CDR2 SASEGT. CDR3 length: 15 residues. V was pared by 4 bases and J by 1 base, with 11 bases between. CDR3 protein: CASSAALGSYNEQFF. The CDR3 nucleotides read TGTGCCAGCAGTGCTGCTCTAGGATCCTACAATGAGCAGTTCTTC.

This clone was detected only a few times. The chain carries TRBV10-2 and TRBJ2-7; perhaps TRBD2 as D (6 bases). This CDR3 comprises 15 residues. Trimming took off 6 bases at V and 1 base at J, with 16 bases between the two ends. Germline CDR1 is WSHSY and CDR2 is SAAADI. DNA for the CDR3: TGCGCCAGCAGAGGAGGGACGGGACCTTCCTACGAGCAGTACTTC. This translates into CASRGGTGPSYEQYF.

This clone was detected a few times. Different DNA sequences within this sample yield the same CDR3. The V call is TRBV7-3, the J call TRBJ2-5; D gene ambiguous. The CDR3 length is 13 residues. Between the trimmed V and J ends, which lost 2 bases and 2 bases, there was a span of 6 bases. Germline V lookup: CDR1 SGHTA, CDR2 FQGTGA. CDR3 nucleotides: TGTGCCAGCAGCTTAGGTCCACAAGAGACCCAGTACTTC. This encodes CASSLGPQETQYF.

The V gene is TRBV7-2, the J gene TRBJ2-2; 8 nucleotides agree with TRBD2. The CDR3 covers 16 residues. V lost 6 bases and J lost 4; bases outside the gene matches: 10. Germline V gene sequence: CDR1 SGHTA, CDR2 FQGNSA. The CDR3 loop is CASSLRAGVGTGELFF. DNA of the CDR3: TGTGCCAGCAGTTTACGAGCGGGAGTTGGCACCGGGGAGCTGTTTTTT.

For this clone: Compared with germline, one end of the junction differs, possibly owing to a read error. The chain has TRBV5-1 and TRBJ2-1, with 7 bases lining up with TRBD1. The CDR3 length is 15 residues. From germline, CDR1 is SGHRS and CDR2 YFSETQ. CDR3 nucleotide sequence: TGCGCCAGCACCCTAGACAGGGTCGCCATCAATGAACAGTTCTTC. It is translated as CASTLDRVAINEQFF. The full variable domain, in which reference TRBV5-1 and TRBJ2-1 provide the parts outside the CDR3, is KAGVTQTPRYLIKTRGQQVTLSCSPISGHRSVSWYQQTPGQGLQFLFEYFSETQRNKGNFPGRFSGRQFSNSRSEMNVSTLELGDSALYLCASTLDRVAINEQFFGPGTRLTVL.